The rows below give T cell receptor beta chains drawn from one sample of a study of T cell responses to AZD1222 COVID-19 vaccine. Repertoires were generated with immunoSEQ multiplex PCR, while TCRdb's copy carries only in-frame clones and drops some. The sample comprises about 67,000 clones, less than 90% of which are singletons, and 21% rests with the top ten. Material: peripheral blood, obtained on day 0 of AZD1222 vaccination. The origin of the receptors is an adult in good health. Both conserved end residues are part of each CDR3. The D gene is left open where the match is weak. Rows give clone size only sometimes, using once, few, many, or a class for an expanded clone.

size | J | D | V | DNA | CDR3
- | TRBJ2-7 | TRBD2 | TRBV10-3 | TGTGCCATCAGTGCCCCCAGCGGGAGGGTAGTCGAGCAGTACTTC | CAISAPSGRVVEQYF
once | TRBJ1-2 | - | TRBV5-8 | TGTGCCAGCAGCTTTGGGGGCCCTGACTATGGCTACACCTTC | CASSFGGPDYGYTF
- | TRBJ1-6 | - | TRBV6-5 | TGTGCCAGCAGTTACCAGCGGGGAACTAATTCACCCCTCCACTTT | CASSYQRGTNSPLHF
- | TRBJ2-7 | TRBD1 | TRBV6-6 | TGTGCCAGCAGTTACCATGGACAGGGATCCGAGCAGTACTTC | CASSYHGQGSEQYF
once | TRBJ2-7 | - | TRBV11-2 | TGTGCCAGCAGCTTAGATCAGGGGTGGGGGAACTTC | CASSLDQGWGNF
once | TRBJ1-5 | - | TRBV28 | TGTGCCAGCAGTCCCTTCAATCAGCCCCAGCATTTT | CASSPFNQPQHF
- | TRBJ1-2 | TRBD1 | TRBV4-3 | TGCGCCAGCAGCCAAGGGCCAACAGGGGGCTATGGCTACACCTTC | CASSQGPTGGYGYTF
- | TRBJ1-4 | - | TRBV7-8 | TGTGCCAGCAGCTTAGGCAGGAAGAATGAAAAACTGTTTTTT | CASSLGRKNEKLFF
- | TRBJ2-2 | - | TRBV4-3 | TGCGCCAGCAGCCAAGTGTGGCGGAACACCGGGGAGCTGTTTTTT | CASSQVWRNTGELFF
- | TRBJ1-4 | TRBD1 | TRBV27 | TGTGCCAGCAGTTTATCGACAGGGGATGCTAATGAAAAACTGTTTTTT | CASSLSTGDANEKLFF
- | TRBJ1-2 | - | TRBV6-5 | TGTGCCAGCAGTTTCGACAGCAACTATGGCTACACCTTC | CASSFDSNYGYTF
- | TRBJ1-5 | - | TRBV28 | TGTGCCAGCAGTTTAGGTGGGGGGCCCAATCAGCCCCAGCATTTT | CASSLGGGPNQPQHF
- | TRBJ1-6 | - | TRBV19 | TGTGCCAGTAGTATAGAGTATAATTCACCCCTCCACTTT | CASSIEYNSPLHF
- | TRBJ2-7 | - | TRBV5-5 | TGTGCCAGCAGCTCTGGGGGGCTCGCCTCCTACGAGCAGTACTTC | CASSSGGLASYEQYF
- | TRBJ1-3 | - | TRBV29-1 | TGCAGCGTTAATAAAGGGGATACTGGAAACACCATATATTTT | CSVNKGDTGNTIYF